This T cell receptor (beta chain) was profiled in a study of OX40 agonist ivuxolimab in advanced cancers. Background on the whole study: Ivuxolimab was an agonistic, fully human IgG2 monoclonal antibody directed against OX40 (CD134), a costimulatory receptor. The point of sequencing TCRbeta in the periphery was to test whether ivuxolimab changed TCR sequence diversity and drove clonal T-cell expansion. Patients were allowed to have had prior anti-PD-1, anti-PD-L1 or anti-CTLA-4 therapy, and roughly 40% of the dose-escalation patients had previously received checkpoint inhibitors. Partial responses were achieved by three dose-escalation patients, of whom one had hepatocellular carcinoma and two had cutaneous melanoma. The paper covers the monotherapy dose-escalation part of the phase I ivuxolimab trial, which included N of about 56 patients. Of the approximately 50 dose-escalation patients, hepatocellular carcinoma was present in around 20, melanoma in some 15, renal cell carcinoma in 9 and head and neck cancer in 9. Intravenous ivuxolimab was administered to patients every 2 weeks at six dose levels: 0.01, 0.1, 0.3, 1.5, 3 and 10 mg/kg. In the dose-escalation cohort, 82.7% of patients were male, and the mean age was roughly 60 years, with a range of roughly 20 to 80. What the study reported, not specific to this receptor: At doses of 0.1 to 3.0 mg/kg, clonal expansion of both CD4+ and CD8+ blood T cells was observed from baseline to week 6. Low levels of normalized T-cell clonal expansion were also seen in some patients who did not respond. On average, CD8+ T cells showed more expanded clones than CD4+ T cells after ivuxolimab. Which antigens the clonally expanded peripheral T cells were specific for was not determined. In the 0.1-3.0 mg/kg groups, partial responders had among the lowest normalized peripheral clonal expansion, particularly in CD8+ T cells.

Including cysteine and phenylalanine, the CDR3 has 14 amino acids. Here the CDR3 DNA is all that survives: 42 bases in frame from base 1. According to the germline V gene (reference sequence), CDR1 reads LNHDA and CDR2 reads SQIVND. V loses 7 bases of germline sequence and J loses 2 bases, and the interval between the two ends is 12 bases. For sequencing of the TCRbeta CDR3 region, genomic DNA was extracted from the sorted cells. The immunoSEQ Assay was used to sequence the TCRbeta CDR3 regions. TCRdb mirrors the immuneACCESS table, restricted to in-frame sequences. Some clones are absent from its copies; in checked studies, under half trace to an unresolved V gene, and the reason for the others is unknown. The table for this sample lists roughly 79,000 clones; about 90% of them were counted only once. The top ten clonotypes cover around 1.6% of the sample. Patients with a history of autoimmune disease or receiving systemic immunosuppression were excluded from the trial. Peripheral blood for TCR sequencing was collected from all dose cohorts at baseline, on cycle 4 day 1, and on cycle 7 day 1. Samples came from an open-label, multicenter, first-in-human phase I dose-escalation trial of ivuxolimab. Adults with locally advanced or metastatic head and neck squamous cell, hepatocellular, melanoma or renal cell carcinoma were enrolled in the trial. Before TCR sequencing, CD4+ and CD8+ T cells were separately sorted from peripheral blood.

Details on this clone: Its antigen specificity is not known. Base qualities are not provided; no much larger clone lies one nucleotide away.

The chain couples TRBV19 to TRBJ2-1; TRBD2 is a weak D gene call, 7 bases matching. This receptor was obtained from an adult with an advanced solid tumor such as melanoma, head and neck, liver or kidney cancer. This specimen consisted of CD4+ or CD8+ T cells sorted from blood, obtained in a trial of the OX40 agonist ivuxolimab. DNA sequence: TGTGCCAGTACCAAGGGGGGGACCTACAATGAGCAGTTCTTC. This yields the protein CASTKGGTYNEQFF.